These T cell receptor beta chains were read from a single sample in a study of OX40 agonist ivuxolimab in advanced cancers. Here immunoSEQ multiplex PCR was the method, and the copy in TCRdb shows in-frame clones only, minus some. Among about 60,000 clones listed, 75% to 90% were seen once. The specimen comprised CD4+ or CD8+ T cells sorted from blood, sampled in a trial of the OX40 agonist ivuxolimab. The receptor source for this set is an adult with an advanced solid tumor such as melanoma, head and neck, liver or kidney cancer. CDR3s include the opening cysteine and the closing phenylalanine or tryptophan.

v_call	cdr3_aa
TRBV30	CAWSVRDEKLFF
TRBV25-1	CASSLTDGHSTDTQYF
TRBV18	CASSLEFSGANVLTF
TRBV4-1	CASSQVTPTDTQYF
TRBV6-4	CASSRQAQLGSDTQYF
TRBV11-2	CASSNRDPSYNEQFF
TRBV6-1	CASTTLTGSYEQYF
TRBV7-2	CASTRGTSRIGYTF
TRBV7-2	CASSPRTSGGPEQFF
TRBV7-2	CASSAGDTQYF
TRBV7-2	CASSVRQDNYGYTF
TRBV4-3	CASSLRLAGWDEQFF
TRBV2	CASTTGMVNIQYF
TRBV28	CASTLRTGLLRGLNEQFF
TRBV10-3	CAISYDLSGNTIYF
TRBV28	CASSGQGGIGYTF
TRBV19	CATQRRGDHNEQFF
TRBV7-9	CASSSGTAWGTIYF
TRBV10-3	CAISGQLNNEQFF
TRBV28	CASSLVGVSADTQYF
TRBV4-3	CASSQEWRSVQNEQFF
TRBV6-5	CASSYSPPPDTQYF
TRBV4-3	CASSQRFLATDTDTQYF
TRBV7-8	CASSFNGREETQYF
TRBV5-4	CASSSGITPRDSPLHF
TRBV18	CASSPRRTLSNEKLFF
TRBV5-8	CASSLKGARGETQYF
TRBV11-2	CASSVEREVHYEQYF
TRBV5-4	CASSLAGRLANQETQYF
TRBV6-5	CASSYYPKASVYGYTF
TRBV28	CASRQSPFNEKLFF
TRBV10-3	CAIGGGRTDTQYF
TRBV30	CAWSVQVGVGYTF